A selection of T cell receptor beta chains follows, all from one sample in a study of blood T cell repertoires in COVID-19. TCRdb's copy holds only in-frame clones and misses some; the assay was immunoSEQ multiplex PCR. This table has about 140,000 clones, around 82% appearing once. What was sequenced was peripheral blood. The receptors stem from a human donor in a cohort sampled during active COVID-19. Both conserved end residues are part of each CDR3. D genes are given only for firm matches. Rows may omit the clone size; those that give it use once, few, many or a size class.

>TRBJ2-3|-|TRBD1|TRBV19
TGTGCCAGTAGTATGGACAGGACTAGCACAGATACGCAGTATTTT
CASSMDRTSTDTQYF
>TRBJ2-5|-|TRBD2|TRBV20-1
TGCAGTGGACTAGCCCAAGAGACCCAGTACTTC
CSGLAQETQYF
>TRBJ1-2|few|-|TRBV27
TGTGCCAGCAGTTCCAGGGTAAACTATGGCTACACCTTC
CASSSRVNYGYTF
>TRBJ1-2|-|-|TRBV10-3
TGTGCCATCAGTGAAAAAGCCAACTATGGCTACACCTTC
CAISEKANYGYTF
>TRBJ2-1|-|TRBD2|TRBV27
TGTGCCAGCAGTGAGTGGAGCGGGAGCAATGAGCAGTTCTTC
CASSEWSGSNEQFF
>TRBJ2-7|-|TRBD2|TRBV19
TGTGCCAGTAGACTGAGTAGCGGGGCCCCCTACGAGCAGTACTTC
CASRLSSGAPYEQYF
>TRBJ2-1|-|-|TRBV6-6
TGTGCCAGCAGTAGCTCGACTAGGACCCAGTTCTTC
CASSSSTRTQFF
>TRBJ1-1|-|-|TRBV29-1
TGCAGCGCCTCAGGTTCGTACACTGAAGCTTTCTTT
CSASGSYTEAFF
>TRBJ2-7|-|-|TRBV13
TGTGCCAGCAGCTTAGGCGGGGGTGTCTACGAGCAGTACTTC
CASSLGGGVYEQYF
>TRBJ2-1|-|-|TRBV4-3
TGCGCCAGCAGCCAAGAGGTACAGGTTCCGGTCAATGAGCAGTTCTTC
CASSQEVQVPVNEQFF
>TRBJ1-4|-|-|TRBV10-3
TGTGCCATCAGTATAACAGGAAACCTGGAAAAACTGTTTTTT
CAISITGNLEKLFF
>TRBJ2-3|few|TRBD2|TRBV6-2/TRBV6-3
TGTGCCAGCAGCGGAGCGGGAGGGCCCGGAGATACGCAGTATTTT
CASSGAGGPGDTQYF
>TRBJ1-1|-|-|TRBV19
TGTGCCAGTTGTCCACAGGGAATATTGAACACTGAAGCTTTCTTT
CASCPQGILNTEAFF
>TRBJ2-6|-|-|TRBV19
TGTGCCAGTAGTCTAGGGGCAGGGATACTCTCTGGGGCCAACGTCCTGACTTTC
CASSLGAGILSGANVLTF
>TRBJ2-1|-|TRBD2|TRBV4-1
TGCGCCAGCAGCCAAGCTAAGGTTTGGGGGGGGAGGGAGCAGTTCTTC
CASSQAKVWGGREQFF
>TRBJ1-3|-|-|TRBV11-3
TGTGCCAGCAGCTTCAGTGGCTCTGGAAACACCATATATTTT
CASSFSGSGNTIYF
>TRBJ2-5|-|TRBD2|TRBV27
TGTGCCAGCAGTTTGAGGGGTTGGGCTAGCGGGGGCCAAGAGACCCAGTACTTC
CASSLRGWASGGQETQYF
>TRBJ1-2|-|TRBD1|TRBV18
TGTGCCAGCTCGCTATTCGACAGGGCCGTCAGGGACGGCTACACCTTC
CASSLFDRAVRDGYTF
>TRBJ2-4|-|-|TRBV7-9
TGTGCCAGCAGCAACTTTCCATGGTTTCAGTACTTC
CASSNFPWFQYF
>TRBJ2-1|-|TRBD2|TRBV6-4
TGTGCCAGCAGCCTCACACTAGCGGGGGGAGATGAGCAGTTCTTC
CASSLTLAGGDEQFF
>TRBJ1-1|-|TRBD1|TRBV6-5
TGTGCCAGCAGTCGTGACAGGGGGGTCGCTGAAGCTTTCTTT
CASSRDRGVAEAFF
>TRBJ1-6|-|TRBD1|TRBV2
TGTGCCAGCAGAAACAGGGGTGGGGGATCACCCCTCCACTTT
CASRNRGGGSPLHF
>TRBJ2-1|-|TRBD1|TRBV7-2
TGTGCCAGCAGCTTAGCGGGACAGCCGAACAATGAGCAGTTCTTC
CASSLAGQPNNEQFF
>TRBJ2-1|-|TRBD2|TRBV11-3
TGTGCCAGCAGCTCCCAGGGACTAGCGGGGAACAATGAGCAGTTCTTC
CASSSQGLAGNNEQFF